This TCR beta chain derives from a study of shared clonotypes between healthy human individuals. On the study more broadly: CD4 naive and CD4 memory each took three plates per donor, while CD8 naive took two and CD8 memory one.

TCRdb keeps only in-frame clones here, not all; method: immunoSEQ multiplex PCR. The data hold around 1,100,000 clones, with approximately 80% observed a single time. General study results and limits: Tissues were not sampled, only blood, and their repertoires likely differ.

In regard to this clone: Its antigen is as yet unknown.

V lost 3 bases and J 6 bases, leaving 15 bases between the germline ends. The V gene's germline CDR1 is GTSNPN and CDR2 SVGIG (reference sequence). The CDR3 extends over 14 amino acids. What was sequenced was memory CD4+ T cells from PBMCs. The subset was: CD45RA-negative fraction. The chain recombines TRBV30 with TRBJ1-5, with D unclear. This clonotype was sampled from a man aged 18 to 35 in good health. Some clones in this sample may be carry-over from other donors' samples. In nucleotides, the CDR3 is TGTGCCTGGAGAGGGCCGGGCGCAGGTCAGCCCCAGCATTTT. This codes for CAWRGPGAGQPQHF.